Shown below are 17 T cell receptor beta chains from a single sample sequenced in a study of T cell responses to AZD1222 COVID-19 vaccine. TCRdb's table, derived via immunoSEQ multiplex PCR, lists solely in-frame clones and lacks some. The data contain about 150,000 clones, approximately 91% of them seen just once; the ten biggest clones take up approximately 1.6%. The sequencing used peripheral blood, collected 28 days after the second AZD1222 dose. Every receptor here comes from an adult who received the AZD1222 COVID-19 vaccine.

The chain couples TRBV6-5 to TRBJ1-2; D is ambiguous. Germline V gene sequence: CDR1 MNHEY, CDR2 SVGAGI. This CDR3 region has 13 residues. V gave up 0 bases and J gave up 6 bases, with 8 bases separating them. CDR3 DNA: TGTGCCAGCAGTTACTCTGTTAGGAATGGCTACACCTTC. Amino acid sequence: CASSYSVRNGYTF.

This clone has a handful of counts. The chain has TRBV19 and TRBJ2-7, with TRBD1 matching 11 bases. The CDR3 extends over 18 amino acids. Trimming took 1 base from V and 0 from J; bases not matched to a gene: 8. CDR1 and CDR2 from the germline V gene are LNHDA and SQIVND (reference sequence). The CDR3 DNA is TGTGCCAGTAGTATAGCCCTTACCGGGACAGGGGGCTCCTACGAGCAGTACTTC. Translating it yields CASSIALTGTGGSYEQYF.

The chain couples TRBV6-1 to TRBJ2-5; 7 bases line up with TRBD1. There are 16 residues in the CDR3. Trimming cost V 3 bases and J 2 bases; bases outside gene matches: 9. Germline V gene data show CDR1 as MNHNS and CDR2 as SASEGT. The CDR3 spells CASSERAGTVQETQYF. DNA of the CDR3: TGTGCCAGCAGTGAGAGGGCCGGGACAGTTCAAGAGACCCAGTACTTC.

The chain links TRBV30 to TRBJ1-5; a possible D gene is TRBD1 (6 bases). The CDR3 sequence is 14 residues long. Trimming cost V 7 bases and J 3 bases, with 16 bases left between them. CDR1 is GTSNPN and CDR2 is SVGIG in the germline V gene (reference sequence). Here the CDR3 DNA reads TGTGCCTACCAGCGGGGGGGGCACAATCAGCCCCAGCATTTT. Translated, it gives CAYQRGGHNQPQHF.

The rearrangement links TRBV2 to TRBJ1-6; no clear D gene. The CDR3 spans 12 residues. CDR1 and CDR2 from the germline V gene are SNHLY and FYNNEI. V lost 1 base, J lost 10 bases, and 5 bases lay in between. The DNA for the CDR3 is TGTGCCAGCAGTGAAGATCTCTCACCCCTCCACTTT. Protein sequence: CASSEDLSPLHF.

The V gene is TRBV7-2, the J gene TRBJ1-5; the D is unclear. Germline V gene data show CDR1 as SGHTA and CDR2 as FQGNSA. V was cut by 3 bases and J by 2 bases, with 11 bases left in between. This CDR3 has 15 amino acids. The CDR3 DNA reads as TGTGCCAGCAGCTTGACATCCGCGGGCAATCAGCCCCAGCATTTT. Its protein product is CASSLTSAGNQPQHF.

The genes are TRBV30 and TRBJ1-6; a possible D gene is TRBD1 (6 bases). This CDR3 contains 13 residues. Trimming left V 8 bases short and J 9 bases short, with 17 bases between. Germline CDR1 and CDR2: GTSNPN and SVGIG (reference sequence). The CDR3 DNA reads as TGTGCCGGGCTCAGGGGTTTGAGTTCACCCCTCCACTTT. Protein sequence: CAGLRGLSSPLHF. Based on the CDR3 plus reference TRBV30 and TRBJ1-6, the full variable domain is SQTIHQWPATLVQPVGSPLSLECTVEGTSNPNLYWYRQAAGRGLQLLFYSVGIGQISSEVPQNLSASRPQDRQFILSSKKLLLSDSGFYLCAGLRGLSSPLHFGNGTRLTVT.

At least ten counts were recorded for this clone. The sample carries other DNA sequences with the same CDR3. The chain is built from TRBV6-5 and TRBJ1-6; D is unresolved. CDR1 MNHEY and CDR2 SVGAGI come from the germline V gene. Trimming left V 6 bases short and J 4 bases short, with 10 bases between. CDR3 size: 14 residues. CDR3 loop: CASSAGPYNSPLHF. DNA of the CDR3: TGTGCCAGCAGCGCCGGGCCATATAATTCACCCCTCCACTTT.

J is TRBJ1-2 and V is TRBV28, with D unclear. This CDR3 has 11 amino acids. V lost 2 bases and J 8 bases, leaving 6 bases between the germline ends. Germline lookup yields CDR1 MDHEN and CDR2 SYDVKM. In DNA form, the CDR3 reads TGTGCCAGCAGTTTAAATCGAGGCTACACCTTC. It yields the protein CASSLNRGYTF.

This clone was counted a single time. This chain uses TRBV6-5 with TRBJ2-7, with D possibly TRBD2 on 5 matching bases. V lost 7 bases and J lost 0, with 16 bases in between. This CDR3 comprises 15 residues. The germline gives CDR1 MNHEY, CDR2 SVGAGI. The CDR3 nucleotides read TGTGCCAGCACTGGAACCGGGGAAAGCTCCTACGAGCAGTACTTC. Encoded protein: CASTGTGESSYEQYF.

The chain employs TRBV4-1 and TRBJ1-1, with D possibly being TRBD1 (5 bases). With 3 bases removed from V and 8 bases from J, the gap between germline ends came to 22 bases. From germline, CDR1 is MGHRA and CDR2 YSYEKL. This CDR3 is built from 16 residues. The CDR3 DNA reads TGCGCCAGCAGCCACCTACCCTGGCAGGGCGTCTCGGAAGCTTTCTTT. It yields the protein CASSHLPWQGVSEAFF.

A remark on this clone: The same CDR3 also results from other DNA sequences found in this sample. The chain recombines TRBV14 with TRBJ1-4; maybe TRBD1 (5 bases). V lost 3 bases to trimming and J lost 3 bases, with 5 bases between them. CDR1 and CDR2 (germline): SGHDN, FVKESK. This CDR3 spans 13 amino acids. The CDR3, as DNA: TGTGCCAGCAGCCAGGGGCCTAATGAAAAACTGTTTTTT. Translating gives CASSQGPNEKLFF. The full variable domain, with the rest looked up from reference TRBV14 and TRBJ1-4, is EAGVTQFPSHSVIEKGQTVTLRCDPISGHDNLYWYRRVMGKEIKFLLHFVKESKQDESGMPNNRFLAERTGGTYSTLKVQPAELEDSGVYFCASSQGPNEKLFFGSGTQLSVL.

The chain employs TRBV14 and TRBJ1-1; D not resolved. Trimming removed 1 base from V and 7 bases from J, with 10 bases in between. CDR3 length: 13 amino acids. From germline, CDR1 is SGHDN and CDR2 FVKESK. CDR3: CASSQGDLLEAFF. In DNA form, the CDR3 reads TGTGCCAGCAGCCAAGGGGATCTACTTGAAGCTTTCTTT.

The chain recombines TRBV6-5 with TRBJ1-4, with 10 bases fitting TRBD1. V lost 10 bases and J lost 8; bases outside the gene matches: 7. Germline values: CDR1 MNHEY, CDR2 SVGAGI. The CDR3 is 13 amino acids. CDR3: CATDRGRQEKLFF. The CDR3 nucleotides are TGTGCCACAGACAGGGGGCGGCAGGAAAAACTGTTTTTT.

The chain combines TRBV7-7 with TRBJ2-5; either TRBD1 or TRBD2 may fit D (5 bases each). Germline V gene sequence: CDR1 SSHAT, CDR2 FNYEAQ (reference sequence). CDR3 length: 16 residues. Trimming pared 3 bases from V and 1 base from J, leaving 15 bases between. The CDR3 DNA reads as TGTGCCAGCAGCTTGTCTTACGGGGCTCTCCAAGAGACCCAGTACTTC. Protein product: CASSLSYGALQETQYF. Based on the CDR3 plus reference TRBV7-7 and TRBJ2-5, the full variable domain is GAGVSQSPRYKVTKRGQDVTLRCDPISSHATLYWYQQALGQGPEFLTYFNYEAQPDKSGLPSDRFSAERPEGSISTLTIQRTEQRDSAMYRCASSLSYGALQETQYFGPGTRLLVL.

The chain uses TRBV5-1 and TRBJ1-1; no definite D call. CDR1 is SGHRS, CDR2 YFSETQ, per germline. CDR3 length equals 14 residues. V lost 1 base, J lost 1 base, and 8 bases lay in between. The CDR3 bases are TGCGCCAGCAGCTTGAAACCCGAGAACACTGAAGCTTTCTTT. Translating it yields CASSLKPENTEAFF.

V gene TRBV9 combines with J gene TRBJ2-1; 8 bases match TRBD2. V lost 0 bases to trimming and J lost 4 bases; unmatched junction nucleotides: 9. This CDR3 contains 17 residues. Germline V CDR1 and CDR2: SGDLS, YYNGEE. The CDR3 loop is CASSVGTGSGSYNEQFF. The CDR3 DNA sequence: TGTGCCAGCAGCGTAGGAACCGGAAGCGGGAGTTACAATGAGCAGTTCTTC.